The clone carrying this TCR beta chain showed up just a few times. These data are taken from a study of T-cell memory formation after mild COVID-19. MiXCR, applied by TCRdb to the 5' RACE reads, yields one record per CDR3 protein. The sample consists of more than 300,000 distinct CDR3 sequences, approximately 15% of them appearing once. V shed 6 bases and J shed 5 bases, with 21 bases lying between them. CDR3 length: 16 residues. Sequencing was carried out using PBMCs or a T cell subset sorted from them (not recorded which). This TCR came from a man aged 18 to 29 who had mild COVID-19 (a few samples of this study predate the infection). Cell type and time point are not known. This chain joins TRBV12-3 or TRBV12-4 and TRBJ2-3, with D perhaps matching TRBD2 (7 bases). CDR3 loop: CASSRSPGLGGDTQYF. CDR3 DNA sequence: TGTGCCAGCAGCAGATCCCCCGGACTAGGGGGAGATACGCAGTATTTT.